This paragraph covers one T cell receptor beta chain sequence. What it recognizes is unknown. This specimen belongs to a study of tumor-infiltrating lymphocytes in primary liver carcinoma. Background on the study: Lesions, classed as T1-T3 N0M0, spanned roughly 4.2 to 11 cm across.

Trimming removed 2 bases from V and 8 bases from J, with 13 bases in between. The CDR3 covers 14 residues. Germline CDR1 reads MNHNS; CDR2 reads SASEGT. Whole-study results and caveats: Just about 7-24% of leading clones were found in every one of five regions.

Constant-region priming of approximately 500 ng total RNA yielded TCR beta cDNA. Researchers made the TCR beta libraries by running three nested multiplex PCR rounds with slightly modified ARM-PCR. Use of TRBV1-TRBV30 forward primers with a C-beta reverse primer characterized the first two PCR rounds, which lasted around 11 cycles each. MiXCR, applied by TCRdb to the multiplex PCR reads, yields one record per CDR3 protein. Of fewer than 75,000 distinct CDR3 sequences in the sample, roughly two thirds were seen once. Total RNA and DNA came together from approximately 20-30 mg of bulk tissue without cell sorting. At sampling, these chronic HBV carriers had received no treatment. Uniformly, tumor samples exhibited a viable tumor cell fraction exceeding 75%.

The sequence was collected from a man aged 40-50 years with primary liver carcinoma and hepatitis B virus infection. The sample taken for sequencing was liver tumor tissue from sampling region 4. Subset given: tumor region T4, right-lateral pole. The V gene is TRBV6-1, the J gene TRBJ1-5; D ambiguous. This CDR3 reads CASSESRVQKPQHF. CDR3 DNA: TGTGCCAGCAGTGAAAGTAGGGTACAGAAGCCCCAGCATTTT.